Below, 27 T cell receptor beta chains from the same sample are listed, as sequenced in a study of shared clonotypes between healthy human individuals. Assay: immunoSEQ multiplex PCR; the TCRdb copy retains only in-frame clones and omits some. The sample holds about 2.4 million clones; approximately 90% are singletons and the top ten take around 0.15%. The sample comprised naive CD4+ T cells sorted from blood. The sample's subset: CD45RA+ positively selected. Receptors originate from a man aged 18 to 29 in good health.

The rearrangement links TRBV7-2 to TRBJ1-4, with 7 bases aligning to TRBD1. This CDR3 is 15 amino acids long. J lost 8 bases, V lost 5 bases, and 11 bases had no gene match. Germline V gene sequence: CDR1 SGHTA, CDR2 FQGNSA. The DNA for the CDR3 is TGTGCCAGCAGCACCCAAGGGACAGCTGGAGAAAAACTGTTTTTT. Amino acid sequence: CASSTQGTAGEKLFF.

This clone was seen a single time. The chain uses TRBV7-9 and TRBJ2-1; D uncertain. Trimming removed 1 base from V and 6 bases from J, with 13 bases in between. The CDR3 is 15 residues long. In germline, CDR1 is SEHNR, CDR2 FQNEAQ (reference sequence). The CDR3, as DNA: TGTGCCAGCAGCTTAGAGGGCCGGCCGGTCAATGAGCAGTTCTTC. It is translated as CASSLEGRPVNEQFF. The entire variable domain, with the rest obtained from reference TRBV7-9 and TRBJ2-1, is as follows: DTGVSQNPRHKITKRGQNVTFRCDPISEHNRLYWYRQTLGQGPEFLTYFQNEAQLEKSRLLSDRFSAERPKGSFSTLEIQRTEQGDSAMYLCASSLEGRPVNEQFFGPGTRLTVL.

This clone was found once. The chain carries TRBV25-1 and TRBJ2-7; 7 nucleotides align to TRBD1. The CDR3 contains 15 residues. Trimming cost V 3 bases and J 4 bases; bases outside gene matches: 9. CDR1 is MGHDK and CDR2 is SYGVNS in the germline V gene. CDR3 region: CASSDGRGLGYEQYF. The DNA for the CDR3 is TGTGCCAGCAGTGACGGAAGGGGGCTGGGGTACGAGCAGTACTTC.

This clone was seen a few times. The chain recombines TRBV21-1 with TRBJ1-1; the table's D call TRBD1 went unverified against the DNA. TRBV21-1 is classified as a pseudogene. This CDR3 has 15 residues. The CDR3 nucleotides are TGTGCCAGCAGCAAAGCACAGGGGATGTGCACTGAAGCTTTCTTT. It encodes CASSKAQGMCTEAFF.

The chain joins TRBV5-4 to TRBJ2-1; no clear D gene. Looked up from germline, CDR1 is SGHNT and CDR2 is YYREEE (reference sequence). The V and J ends lost 4 bases and 6 bases respectively, with 14 bases between them. The CDR3 covers 14 residues. CDR3 region: CASSPYQYGNEQFF. DNA of the CDR3: TGTGCCAGCAGCCCCTACCAGTACGGCAATGAGCAGTTCTTC.

The chain uses TRBV7-9 and TRBJ1-1; D uncertain. Germline lookup yields CDR1 SEHNR and CDR2 FQNEAQ (reference sequence). The CDR3 is 12 amino acids. V gave up 2 bases and J gave up 6 bases, with 7 bases separating them. The CDR3 nucleotides are TGTGCCAGCAGCTTACCTGAGGCTGAAGCTTTCTTT. It is translated as CASSLPEAEAFF.

V usage is TRBV30 and J usage is TRBJ2-7, with D uncertain. This CDR3 region has 13 residues. Germline CDR1 reads GTSNPN; CDR2 reads SVGIG (reference sequence). V gave up 1 base and J gave up 4 bases, with 11 bases separating them. This chain's CDR3 is CAWSAPPLYEQYF. The DNA for the CDR3 is TGTGCCTGGAGTGCACCCCCGCTATACGAGCAGTACTTC.

V and J are TRBV19 and TRBJ2-5; D is unresolved. The CDR3 is 15 amino acids. Per germline, CDR1 LNHDA and CDR2 SQIVND (reference sequence). Trimming removed 5 bases from V and 4 bases from J, with 17 bases in between. The CDR3 DNA reads as TGTGCCAGTAGTTTTCCGGGCCCAGCCTTAGAGACCCAGTACTTC. Residues: CASSFPGPALETQYF.

The rearrangement uses TRBV11-3 and TRBJ2-7; D gene unclear. The CDR3 consists of 17 residues. Deletions cut 0 bases from V and 0 bases from J, with 15 bases between. CDR1 and CDR2 (germline): SGHNT, YENEEA. The CDR3 DNA reads TGTGCCAGCAGCTTAGATGTGTGGCGGAACATCTCCTACGAGCAGTACTTC. The encoded protein is CASSLDVWRNISYEQYF.

On this clone itself: At the DNA level, this CDR3 is encoded by other sequences in the same sample as well. CDR3 nucleotide sequence: TGTGCCAGCAGCGGGAACACCGGGGAGCTGTTTTTT. It encodes CASSGNTGELFF. The chain combines TRBV25-1 with TRBJ2-2; the D is unclear. The CDR3 is made up of 12 amino acids. Germline CDR1 MGHDK, CDR2 SYGVNS. V lost 6 bases, J lost 1 base, and 3 bases lay in between.

The chain uses TRBV28 and TRBJ2-5, with 9 nucleotides matching TRBD1. V was pared by 5 bases and J by 3 bases, with 4 bases of the junction left unmatched. CDR3 length: 14 amino acids. From germline, CDR1 is MDHEN and CDR2 SYDVKM. CDR3 bases: TGTGCCAGCAGTCCCAGGACAGGGGAAGAGACCCAGTACTTC. It yields the protein CASSPRTGEETQYF.

The gene calls are TRBV28 and TRBJ2-7; D tentatively reads TRBD1 or TRBD2 (5 bases each). The germline gives CDR1 MDHEN, CDR2 SYDVKM. V shed 6 bases and J shed 2 bases, with 11 bases lying between them. The length of the CDR3 is 13 residues. DNA for the CDR3: TGTGCCAGCAGGGGGACCTGGGCCTACGAGCAGTACTTC. It encodes CASRGTWAYEQYF.

The chain links TRBV19 to TRBJ1-4; D perhaps matches TRBD1 (6 bases). The CDR3 runs 17 residues. The germline CDR1 and CDR2 sequences are LNHDA and SQIVND (reference sequence). The V end lost 5 bases, the J end lost 0 bases, and 16 bases lay between the germline ends. CDR3 bases: TGTGCCAGTAGTCCCCTGGGACAACCAGCAACTAATGAAAAACTGTTTTTT. It codes for CASSPLGQPATNEKLFF.

The V gene is TRBV19, the J gene TRBJ1-3; 8 nucleotides line up with TRBD1. The V segment lost 6 bases and the J segment 0 bases; nucleotides outside the gene matches: 1. Germline V gives CDR1 LNHDA, CDR2 SQIVND (reference sequence). This CDR3 comprises 14 residues. As DNA, the CDR3 is TGTGCCAGTAGGGGACAGGACTCTGGAAACACCATATATTTT. Protein product: CASRGQDSGNTIYF.

J is TRBJ2-1 and V is TRBV27; 9 nucleotides agree with TRBD2. V shed 2 bases and J 9 bases; nucleotides not matched to a gene: 5. Germline V gene sequence: CDR1 MNHEY, CDR2 SMNVEV (reference sequence). This CDR3 has 14 residues. CDR3 nucleotide sequence: TGTGCCAGCAGTTTAACCAGCGGGAGGTTTGAGCAGTTCTTC. Translated, it gives CASSLTSGRFEQFF.

This chain links TRBV2 with TRBJ2-1, with D maybe TRBD1 (5 bases). Trimming took 9 bases from V and 0 from J, leaving 15 bases between them. The V gene's germline CDR1 is SNHLY and CDR2 FYNNEI. The CDR3 sequence is 15 residues long. Here the CDR3 DNA reads TGTGCCAGTGGGGTGGGGCGGCCCTCCTACAATGAGCAGTTCTTC. This translates into CASGVGRPSYNEQFF.

This clone has only one observation. This rearrangement joins TRBV10-3 to TRBJ1-4; D remains unclear. Germline V lookup: CDR1 ENHRY, CDR2 SYGVKD. V was cut by 10 bases and J by 3 bases, with 12 bases left in between. This CDR3 is built from 13 residues. DNA of the CDR3: TGTGCCACCACCGATGGGGCTAATGAAAAACTGTTTTTT. This sequence encodes CATTDGANEKLFF.

This chain joins TRBV7-2 and TRBJ2-1, with 11 bases that match TRBD2. Germline CDR1 reads SGHTA; CDR2 reads FQGNSA. Trimming took 3 bases from V and 5 from J; bases not matched to a gene: 3. The CDR3 is 15 amino acids. CDR3 in DNA: TGTGCCAGCAGCTTTAGCGGGGGGGGAAACAATGAGCAGTTCTTC. The encoded protein is CASSFSGGGNNEQFF.

As for this clone: The junction differs from germline at one of its ends, possibly a read error. The chain uses TRBV10-3 and TRBJ1-4, with D unclear. The germline CDR1 and CDR2 sequences are ENHRY and SYGVKD. This CDR3 comprises 15 residues. The CDR3 spells CASSKIVATNEKLFF. The DNA of the CDR3 is TGTGCCAGCAGTAAGATAGTTGCAACTAATGAAAAACTGTTTTTT.

The CDR3 reads CASSQVLPTLVNEQFF. CDR3 coding DNA: TGTGCCAGCAGCCAAGTACTTCCTACCCTTGTCAATGAGCAGTTCTTC. V usage is TRBV14 and J usage is TRBJ2-1; D is ambiguous. Trimming took off 1 base at V and 6 bases at J, with 16 bases between the two ends. CDR1 is SGHDN and CDR2 is FVKESK in the germline V gene. This CDR3 has 16 residues.

V and J are TRBV7-2 and TRBJ2-7; D gene unclear. V shed 5 bases and J shed 3 bases, with 11 bases lying between them. The CDR3 runs 13 residues. Germline CDR1 is SGHTA and CDR2 is FQGNSA. For the CDR3, the DNA is TGTGCCAGCAGCCCTCAGAATAACTACGAGCAGTACTTC. It is translated as CASSPQNNYEQYF.

The chain uses TRBV7-9 and TRBJ2-2, with TRBD1 matching over 7 bases. V was clipped by 5 bases and J by 5 bases; unmatched bases: 11. This CDR3 spans 16 amino acids. Germline V gene data show CDR1 as SEHNR and CDR2 as FQNEAQ (reference sequence). As DNA, the CDR3 is TGTGCCAGCAGCCCCCCCAACAGGGGACGGACCGGGGAGCTGTTTTTT. Amino acid sequence: CASSPPNRGRTGELFF.

V usage is TRBV18 and J usage is TRBJ1-2; D may be TRBD1 (5 bases). Trimming stripped 0 bases from V and 4 bases from J, with 12 bases between. The germline gives CDR1 KGHSH, CDR2 LQKENI. This CDR3 has 15 amino acids. The DNA of the CDR3 is TGTGCCAGCTCACCACCGTTCGGACAACTCTATGGCTACACCTTC. As protein: CASSPPFGQLYGYTF.

This chain links TRBV7-9 with TRBJ2-3; D is unresolved. The germline CDR1 and CDR2 sequences are SEHNR and FQNEAQ (reference sequence). Trimming took 0 bases from V and 4 from J, leaving 11 bases between them. The CDR3 runs 15 residues. The DNA of the CDR3 is TGTGCCAGCAGCTTAGCCCTCTCTACGCCAGATACGCAGTATTTT. Translation gives CASSLALSTPDTQYF.

This chain's CDR3 is CASSHSSMMTGTPCEQYF. CDR3 DNA sequence: TGTGCCAGCAGCCATTCTAGCATGATGACGGGAACTCCCTGCGAGCAGTACTTC. J is TRBJ2-7 and V is TRBV21-1; whether TRBD2, the table's D call, matches the DNA was not checked. TRBV21-1 is deemed a pseudogene. The CDR3 totals 18 residues.

Concerning this clone: In the same sample, other DNA sequences code for this CDR3. This chain connects TRBV2 to TRBJ2-3, with 9 bases matching TRBD1. Germline loops: CDR1 SNHLY, CDR2 FYNNEI. The CDR3 runs to 15 residues. The V gene end was trimmed by 6 bases and the J gene end by 3 bases; junction bases not matched to a gene: 7. CDR3 region: CASRPGTGRTDTQYF. DNA for the CDR3: TGTGCCAGCAGACCCGGGACAGGGAGGACAGATACGCAGTATTTT.

The gene calls are TRBV27 and TRBJ2-5, with 8 nucleotides matching TRBD1. V lost 3 bases to trimming and J lost 4 bases; unmatched junction nucleotides: 7. The CDR3 is made up of 15 amino acids. Germline CDR1 reads MNHEY; CDR2 reads SMNVEV (reference sequence). The CDR3 nucleotides are TGTGCCAGCAGTTTTGGGGACAGGAGAGGAGAGACCCAGTACTTC. Its protein is CASSFGDRRGETQYF.